Given below is one T cell receptor (beta chain) in context. A few counts support this clonotype. Its binding antigen is unknown. One base away there is no much larger clone; base qualities are not given. The sample comes from a study of CD8 T cells in ankylosing spondylitis (dated by TCRdb to the late 2010s). For the wider study: To find TCR variants linked to disease, the study profiled T cell receptor beta repertoires in ankylosing spondylitis patients and healthy donors. Peripheral blood was sampled, and synovial fluid was also collected from ankylosing spondylitis patients. The full study cohort comprised 20 to 30 ankylosing spondylitis patients and about 110 healthy donors.

TCRdb lists the instrument as Illumina HiSeq 2500. TCR beta libraries were prepared by quantitative 5'-RACE with molecular barcodes. Under the source paper's analysis protocol: Disease-linked TCR variants were identified with a new computational method built on a probabilistic model of VDJ rearrangement. TCRdb reran the public reads through fastp at Q25 and MiXCR, keeping productive beta chains. Under each unique CDR3 protein, matching rows form one entry showing the most common genes and DNA. In this record, the V and J calls reflect TCRdb's handling and not the investigators' own analysis. This sample is represented by 350,000 to 400,000 distinct CDR3 sequences; 20% to 25% of them were singletons. 10% to 15% of the sample is in the top ten clones. Beyond this particular receptor, the publication reports: The disease-linked clones had a CD8+ phenotype and were found at relatively low frequencies in peripheral blood. Some TCR beta motif variants had previously been reported in synovial fluid and blood of reactive arthritis patients, which suggested common disease-initiation mechanisms. A TCR beta motif of 7 or 8 highly homologous amino acid variants appeared characteristic of blood from ankylosing spondylitis patients. Significant enrichment of the disease-linked clones was reported in matched synovial fluid samples from ankylosing spondylitis patients.

From a lookup of the germline V gene, CDR1 and CDR2 are MNHEY and SVGAGI. Trimming removed 7 bases from V and 8 bases from J, leaving 14 bases between the germline ends. The CDR3 spans 12 residues, from the cysteine through the phenylalanine. The retained sequence is limited to the CDR3, 36 bases, with the frame set at the first base. The material sequenced was blood, either unsorted or a sorted T cell fraction (not recorded which). This clonotype originated in a male donor with ankylosing spondylitis or in good health (not recorded which). The chain uses TRBV6-5 and TRBJ1-1, with a tentative D gene TRBD1 over 6 matching bases. The CDR3 here reads CASKDGGTEAFF. The DNA sequence is as follows: TGTGCCAGCAAGGATGGCGGGACAGAAGCTTTCTTT.